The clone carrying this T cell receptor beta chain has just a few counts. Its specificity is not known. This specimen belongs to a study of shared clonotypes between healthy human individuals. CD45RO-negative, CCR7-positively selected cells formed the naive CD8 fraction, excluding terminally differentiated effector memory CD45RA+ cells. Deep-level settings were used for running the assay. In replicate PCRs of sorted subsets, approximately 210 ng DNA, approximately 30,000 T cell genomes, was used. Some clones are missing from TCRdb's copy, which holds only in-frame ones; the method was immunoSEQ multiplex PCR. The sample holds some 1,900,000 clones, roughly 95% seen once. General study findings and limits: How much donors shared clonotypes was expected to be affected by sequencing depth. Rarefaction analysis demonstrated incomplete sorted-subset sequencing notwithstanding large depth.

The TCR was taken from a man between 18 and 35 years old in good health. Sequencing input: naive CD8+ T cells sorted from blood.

The chain's CDR3 is CASSLNPLGPEQYF. The CDR3 nucleotides are TGTGCCAGCAGTTTAAACCCACTAGGGCCCGAGCAGTACTTC. The chain is built from TRBV27 and TRBJ2-7, with D possibly TRBD2 on 5 matching bases. The CDR3 runs 14 residues. V gave up 2 bases and J gave up 6 bases, with 14 bases separating them. CDR1 is MNHEY, CDR2 SMNVEV, per germline (reference sequence).